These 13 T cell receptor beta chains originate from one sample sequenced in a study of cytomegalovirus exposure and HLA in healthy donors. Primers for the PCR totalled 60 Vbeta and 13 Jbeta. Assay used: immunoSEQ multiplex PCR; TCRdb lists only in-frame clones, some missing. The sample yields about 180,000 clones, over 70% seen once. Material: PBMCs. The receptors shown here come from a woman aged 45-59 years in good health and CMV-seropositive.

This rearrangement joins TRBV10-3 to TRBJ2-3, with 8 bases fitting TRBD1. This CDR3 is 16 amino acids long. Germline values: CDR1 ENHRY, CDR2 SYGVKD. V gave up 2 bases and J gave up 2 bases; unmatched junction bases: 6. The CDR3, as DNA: TGTGCCATCAGTGAGAGGTCAGGGGGCCACACAGATACGCAGTATTTT. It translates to CAISERSGGHTDTQYF.

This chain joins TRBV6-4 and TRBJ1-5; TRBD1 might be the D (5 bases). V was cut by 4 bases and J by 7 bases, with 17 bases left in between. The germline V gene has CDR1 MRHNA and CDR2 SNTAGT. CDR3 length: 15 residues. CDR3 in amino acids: CASSVIQDLEQPQHF. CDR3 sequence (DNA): TGTGCCAGCAGTGTAATACAGGACCTTGAGCAGCCCCAGCATTTT.

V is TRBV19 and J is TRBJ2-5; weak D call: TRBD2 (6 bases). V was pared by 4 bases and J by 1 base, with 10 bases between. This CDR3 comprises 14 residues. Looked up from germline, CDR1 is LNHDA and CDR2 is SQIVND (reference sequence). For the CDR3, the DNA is TGTGCCAGTAGTAAGGCGGGGATCCAAGAGACCCAGTACTTC. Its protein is CASSKAGIQETQYF. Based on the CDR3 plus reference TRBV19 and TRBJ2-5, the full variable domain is DGGITQSPKYLFRKEGQNVTLSCEQNLNHDAMYWYRQDPGQGLRLIYYSQIVNDFQKGDIAEGYSVSREKKESFPLTVTSAQKNPTAFYLCASSKAGIQETQYFGPGTRLLVL.

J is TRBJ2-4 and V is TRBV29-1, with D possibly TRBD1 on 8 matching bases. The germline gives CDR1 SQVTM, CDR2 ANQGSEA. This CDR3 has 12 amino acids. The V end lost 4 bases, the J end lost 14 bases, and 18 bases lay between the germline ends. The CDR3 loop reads CSVGGGGTGEYF. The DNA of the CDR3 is TGCAGCGTTGGGGGGGGCGGGACAGGAGAGTACTTC.

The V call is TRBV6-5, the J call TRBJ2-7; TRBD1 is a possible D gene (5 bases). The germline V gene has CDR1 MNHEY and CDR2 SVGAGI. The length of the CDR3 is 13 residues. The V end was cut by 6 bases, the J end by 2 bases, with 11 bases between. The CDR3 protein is CASSRDSTYEQYF. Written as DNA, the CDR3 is TGTGCCAGCAGCCGAGACAGTACCTACGAGCAGTACTTC.

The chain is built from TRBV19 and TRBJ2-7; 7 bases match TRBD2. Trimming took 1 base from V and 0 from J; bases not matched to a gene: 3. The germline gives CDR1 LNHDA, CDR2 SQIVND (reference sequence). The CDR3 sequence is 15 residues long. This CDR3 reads CASSIVGGSSYEQYF. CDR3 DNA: TGTGCCAGTAGTATAGTCGGCGGGAGCTCCTACGAGCAGTACTTC.

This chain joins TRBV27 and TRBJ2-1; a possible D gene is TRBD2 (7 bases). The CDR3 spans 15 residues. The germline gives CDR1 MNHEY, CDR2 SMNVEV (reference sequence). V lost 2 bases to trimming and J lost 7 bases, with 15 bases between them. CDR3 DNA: TGTGCCAGCAGTTTAACAGGGTCGGGGGGAAATGAGCAGTTCTTC. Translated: CASSLTGSGGNEQFF.

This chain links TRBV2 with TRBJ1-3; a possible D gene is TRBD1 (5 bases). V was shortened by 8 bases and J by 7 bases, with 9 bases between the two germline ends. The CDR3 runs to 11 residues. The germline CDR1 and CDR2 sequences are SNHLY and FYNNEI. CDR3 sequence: CASCRGNTIYF. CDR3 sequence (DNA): TGTGCCAGCTGTCGGGGGAACACCATATATTTT.

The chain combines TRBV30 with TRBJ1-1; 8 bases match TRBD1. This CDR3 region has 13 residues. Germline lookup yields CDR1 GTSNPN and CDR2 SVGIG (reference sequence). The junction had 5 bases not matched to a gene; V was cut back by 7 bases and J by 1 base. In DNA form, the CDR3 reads TGTGCCTACGACAGGGGCAGGAACACTGAAGCTTTCTTT. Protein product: CAYDRGRNTEAFF. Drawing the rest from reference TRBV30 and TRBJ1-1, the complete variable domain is SQTIHQWPATLVQPVGSPLSLECTVEGTSNPNLYWYRQAAGRGLQLLFYSVGIGQISSEVPQNLSASRPQDRQFILSSKKLLLSDSGFYLCAYDRGRNTEAFFGQGTRLTVV.

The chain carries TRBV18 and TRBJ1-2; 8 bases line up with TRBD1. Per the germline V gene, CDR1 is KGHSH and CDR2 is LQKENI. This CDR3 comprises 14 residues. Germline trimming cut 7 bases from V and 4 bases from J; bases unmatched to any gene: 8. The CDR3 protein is CASCCTGGGYGYTF. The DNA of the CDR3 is TGTGCCAGCTGCTGTACAGGGGGAGGCTATGGCTACACCTTC.

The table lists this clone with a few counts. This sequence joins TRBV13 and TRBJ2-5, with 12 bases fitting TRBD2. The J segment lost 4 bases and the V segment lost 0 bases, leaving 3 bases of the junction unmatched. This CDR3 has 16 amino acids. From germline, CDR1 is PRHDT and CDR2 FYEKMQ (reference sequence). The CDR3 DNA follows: TGTGCCAGCAGCTTAGGGCTAGCGGGGGGGCGAGAGACCCAGTACTTC. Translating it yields CASSLGLAGGRETQYF.

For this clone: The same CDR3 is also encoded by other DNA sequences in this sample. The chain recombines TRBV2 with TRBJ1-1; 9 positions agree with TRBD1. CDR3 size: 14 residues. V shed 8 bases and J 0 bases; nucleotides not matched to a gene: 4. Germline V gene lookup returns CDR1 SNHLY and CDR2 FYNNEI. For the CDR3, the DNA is TGTGCCAGCGACAGGGGGGAAATGAACACTGAAGCTTTCTTT. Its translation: CASDRGEMNTEAFF.

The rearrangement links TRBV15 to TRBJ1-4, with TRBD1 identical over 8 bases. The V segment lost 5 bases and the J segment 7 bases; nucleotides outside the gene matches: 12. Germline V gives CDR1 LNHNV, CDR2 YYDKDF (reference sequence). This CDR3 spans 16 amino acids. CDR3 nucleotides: TGTGCCACCAGCGTCGGACAGGGAGGCTTTACTGAAAAACTGTTTTTT. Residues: CATSVGQGGFTEKLFF.